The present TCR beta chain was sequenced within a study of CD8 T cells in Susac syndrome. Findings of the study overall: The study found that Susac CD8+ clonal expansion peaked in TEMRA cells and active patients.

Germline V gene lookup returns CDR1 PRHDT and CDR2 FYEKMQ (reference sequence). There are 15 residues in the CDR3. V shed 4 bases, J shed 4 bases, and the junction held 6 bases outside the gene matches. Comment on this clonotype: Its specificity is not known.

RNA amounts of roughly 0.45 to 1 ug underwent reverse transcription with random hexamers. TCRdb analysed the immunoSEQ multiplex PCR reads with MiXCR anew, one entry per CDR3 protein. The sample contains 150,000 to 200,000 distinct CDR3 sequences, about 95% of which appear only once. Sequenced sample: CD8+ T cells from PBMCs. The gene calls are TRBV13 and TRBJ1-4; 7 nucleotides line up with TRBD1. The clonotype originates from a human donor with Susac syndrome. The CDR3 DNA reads TGTGCCAGCAGCTCGGAGGGACAGAGTAATGAAAAACTGTTTTTT. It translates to CASSSEGQSNEKLFF.